This TCR beta chain was sequenced during a study of molecular identifiers for immune sequencing clone quantification. Study observations and caveats: Under 1% of molecules in naive cells, but over 97% of effector molecules, belonged to clones above 20 RNA copies.

TCRdb redid the calling of the PCR reads with MiXCR, one entry per CDR3 protein. The sample yields under 600,000 distinct CDR3 sequences, about 25% seen once. Each library that profiled naive CD8 cells came from approximately 20,000 to 1,000,000 sorted cells with 10%, 30% or 50% RNA. This clonotype was observed at least ten times. Its antigen is as yet unknown. Trimming took off 6 bases at V and 0 bases at J, with 15 bases between the two ends. The V gene's germline CDR1 is DFQATT and CDR2 SNEGSKA (reference sequence). There are 15 residues in the CDR3. The chain is built from TRBV20-1 and TRBJ2-4; D call uncertain. This receptor was obtained from a human donor in good health. Some libraries in this study had Jurkat cell RNA spiked in. Sequencing was performed on naive CD8+ T cells from blood, with Jurkat cell RNA spiked in. Subset meaning: FACS-sorted CD8+CD4-CCR7+CD45RA+ naive T cells. The CDR3 loop is CSATDGRLAKNIQYF. The CDR3 nucleotides are TGCAGTGCCACCGACGGAAGACTAGCCAAAAACATTCAGTACTTC.